The next 27 T cell receptor beta chains were all read from a single sample in a study of CD8 T cells in Susac syndrome. RNA totalling roughly 0.5 to 1 ug underwent reverse transcription with random hexamers. In TCRdb, the immunoSEQ multiplex PCR reads were re-called with MiXCR into one record per CDR3 protein. The profile covers about 200,000 distinct CDR3 sequences, with about 95% appearing a single time and about 0.09% taken by the ten largest. Sequencing input: CD4+ T cells from PBMCs. These receptors were obtained from a human donor with multiple sclerosis.

The rearrangement uses TRBV29-1 and TRBJ1-1, with a tentative D call TRBD1 (5 bases). Germline CDR1 is SQVTM and CDR2 is ANQGSEA. This CDR3 comprises 12 residues. Trimming took off 6 bases at V and 0 bases at J, with 8 bases between the two ends. The chain's CDR3 is CSVQGMNTEAFF. The CDR3 DNA reads as TGCAGCGTCCAGGGAATGAACACTGAAGCTTTCTTT.

The V and J genes are TRBV7-3 and TRBJ2-7; a possible D gene is TRBD1 (6 bases). V lost 5 bases, J lost 6 bases, and 20 bases lay in between. Per germline, CDR1 SGHTA and CDR2 FQGTGA. This CDR3 comprises 15 residues. This CDR3 is CASSPYARGLSEQYF. The CDR3, as DNA: TGTGCCAGCAGCCCGTACGCCAGGGGTTTAAGCGAGCAGTACTTC.

This clonotype was found a few times. This chain uses TRBV29-1 with TRBJ2-6; D is uncertain. This CDR3 has 13 amino acids. In germline, CDR1 is SQVTM, CDR2 ANQGSEA. V was clipped by 3 bases and J by 1 base, with 4 bases between them. The CDR3 protein is CSVEGSGANVLTF. The CDR3 coding sequence is TGCAGCGTTGAGGGTTCTGGGGCCAACGTCCTGACTTTC.

The chain combines TRBV20-1 with TRBJ2-1; D remains ambiguous. The CDR3 has 16 residues. Trimming shortened V by 1 base and J by 4 bases, and 17 bases separated the two germline ends. The germline V gene encodes CDR1 DFQATT and CDR2 SNEGSKA (reference sequence). The chain's CDR3 is CSARVRSIGRYNEQFF. The CDR3 DNA follows: TGCAGTGCTAGAGTCCGGTCTATCGGTAGATACAATGAGCAGTTCTTC.

This clonotype has just one count. The chain joins TRBV25-1 to TRBJ2-1; TRBD1 might be the D (6 bases). With 2 bases removed from V and 8 bases from J, the gap between germline ends came to 13 bases. This CDR3 has 14 amino acids. Germline lookup yields CDR1 MGHDK and CDR2 SYGVNS. The CDR3 here is CASSESYTGHEQFF. Here the CDR3 DNA reads TGTGCCAGCAGTGAAAGTTATACAGGGCATGAGCAGTTCTTC.

V gene TRBV12-3 or TRBV12-4 combines with J gene TRBJ2-3; 10 bases align to TRBD2. V lost 8 bases and J lost 0; bases outside the gene matches: 17. The CDR3 totals 19 residues. This CDR3 reads CASVSGSSGSWGSTDTQYF. The CDR3, as DNA: TGTGCCAGCGTCTCTGGGTCTAGCGGGAGTTGGGGGAGCACAGATACGCAGTATTTT.

V and J are TRBV2 and TRBJ2-2; the D gene is possibly TRBD2 (5 bases). The V gene lost 7 bases and the J gene lost 4 bases, with 13 bases spanning the gap. Per the germline V gene, CDR1 is SNHLY and CDR2 is FYNNEI. CDR3 size: 14 residues. The CDR3, as DNA: TGTGCCAGCATTCTAGCTGGTAGCACCGGGGAGCTGTTTTTT. Translated, it gives CASILAGSTGELFF.

This chain connects TRBV20-1 to TRBJ1-1, with D unclear. The CDR3 has 11 amino acids. Germline CDR1 DFQATT, CDR2 SNEGSKA (reference sequence). V was shortened by 3 bases and J by 9 bases, with 11 bases between the two germline ends. The CDR3 nucleotides are TGCAGTGCTAGTCCCGGGCCTCAAGCTTTCTTT. It is translated as CSASPGPQAFF.

CDR3 nucleotides: TGTGCCATACCCTACCCCAACTATGGCTACACCTTC. Protein: CAIPYPNYGYTF. J is TRBJ1-2 and V is TRBV5-7; D is uncertain. TRBV5-7 is known as an ORF, though its function is uncertain. CDR3 length equals 12 residues. The V gene lost 9 bases and the J gene lost 2 bases, with 11 bases spanning the gap.

The CDR3: CSVVWGPGGYTF. As DNA, the CDR3 is TGCAGCGTTGTTTGGGGTCCGGGAGGCTACACCTTC. This chain uses TRBV29-1 with TRBJ1-2; D is undetermined. CDR3 length equals 12 residues. V lost 4 bases and J 8 bases, leaving 14 bases between the germline ends. In germline, CDR1 is SQVTM, CDR2 ANQGSEA.

The CDR3 sequence: CATDSGRDYNEQFF. For the CDR3, the DNA is TGTGCCACCGATAGCGGGAGGGACTACAATGAGCAGTTCTTC. The genes are TRBV24-1 and TRBJ2-1; 11 bases are a match to TRBD2. The germline CDR1 and CDR2 sequences are KGHDR and SFDVKD. The V gene end was trimmed by 9 bases and the J gene end by 3 bases; junction bases not matched to a gene: 3. There are 14 residues in the CDR3.

This chain joins TRBV20-1 and TRBJ2-1, with TRBD2 matching 8 bases. The CDR3 sequence is 14 residues long. Germline V gene sequence: CDR1 DFQATT, CDR2 SNEGSKA (reference sequence). The trim removed 3 bases at V and 7 bases at J, leaving 8 bases unmatched. CDR3 loop: CSASYGGAGNEQFF. The CDR3 bases are TGCAGTGCTAGCTACGGGGGGGCAGGGAATGAGCAGTTCTTC.

The chain uses TRBV5-4 and TRBJ2-6; D is unclear. V lost 5 bases to trimming and J lost 0 bases, with 6 bases between them. Per the germline V gene, CDR1 is SGHNT and CDR2 is YYREEE (reference sequence). This CDR3 comprises 14 residues. CDR3 region: CASRRTSGANVLTF. The DNA of the CDR3 is TGTGCCAGCAGGCGTACCTCTGGGGCCAACGTCCTGACTTTC.

The table lists this clonotype with a count of one. This rearrangement joins TRBV29-1 to TRBJ2-1, with 15 positions matching TRBD2. Germline CDR1 is SQVTM and CDR2 is ANQGSEA. The CDR3 spans 16 residues. V was pared by 7 bases and J by 4 bases, with 8 bases of the junction left unmatched. The CDR3 here is CSAMGLAGGEYNEQFF. The CDR3 DNA is TGCAGCGCCATGGGACTAGCGGGAGGAGAATACAATGAGCAGTTCTTC.

The rearrangement joins TRBV3-1 to TRBJ2-7; possibly TRBD1 or TRBD2 for D (6 bases each). The CDR3 has 15 amino acids. The germline V gene encodes CDR1 LGHDT and CDR2 YNNKEL (reference sequence). V lost 4 bases and J lost 3, with 16 bases in between. In DNA form, the CDR3 reads TGTGCCAGCAGCCGCCGGGCGGAGGGGGGCTACGAGCAGTACTTC. Encoded protein: CASSRRAEGGYEQYF.

The rearrangement links TRBV5-6 to TRBJ2-1, with 7 positions matching TRBD1. From germline, CDR1 is SGHDT and CDR2 YYEEEE. The trim removed 4 bases at V and 9 bases at J, leaving 1 base unmatched. The CDR3 is 11 residues long. The CDR3 DNA reads as TGTGCCAGCAGCCGACAGGGTGAGCAGTTCTTC. Amino acid sequence: CASSRQGEQFF.

The CDR3 region has the DNA TGTGCCACCAGTGAGGGGACAGGGGTAGGGGATCAGCCCCAGCATTTT. Protein sequence: CATSEGTGVGDQPQHF. This chain uses TRBV24-1 with TRBJ1-5, with 10 bases identical to TRBD1. V shed 4 bases, J shed 5 bases, and the junction held 7 bases outside the gene matches. The CDR3 has 16 residues. Germline V gene lookup returns CDR1 KGHDR and CDR2 SFDVKD.

The CDR3 DNA is TGTGCCAGCAGCACCCCAGGACCGCGCGACGAGCAGTACTTC. It specifies CASSTPGPRDEQYF. The chain recombines TRBV6-1 with TRBJ2-7; no clear D. The CDR3 is 14 residues long. Germline values: CDR1 MNHNS, CDR2 SASEGT. Between the trimmed V and J ends, which lost 6 bases and 5 bases, there was a span of 17 bases.

The V gene is TRBV29-1, the J gene TRBJ1-1; D gene ambiguous. This CDR3 spans 11 amino acids. The germline V gene encodes CDR1 SQVTM and CDR2 ANQGSEA. Trimming removed 3 bases at V and 4 bases at J, with 6 bases between. The CDR3: CSVERATEAFF. Written as DNA, the CDR3 is TGCAGCGTTGAGCGGGCCACTGAAGCTTTCTTT.

This rearrangement joins TRBV11-2 to TRBJ2-3; 7 nucleotides align to TRBD1. After removal of 5 bases from V and 3 bases from J, the junction contained 11 bases not matched to a gene. The germline gives CDR1 SGHAT, CDR2 FQNNGV. The CDR3 consists of 16 residues. Here the CDR3 reads CASSATTTGITDTQYF. DNA for the CDR3: TGTGCCAGCAGCGCCACGACGACAGGGATTACAGATACGCAGTATTTT.

The rearrangement uses TRBV29-1 and TRBJ2-4; 14 bases match TRBD2. J was trimmed by 8 bases and V by 7 bases; bases with no gene match: 7. The V gene's germline CDR1 is SQVTM and CDR2 ANQGSEA. The CDR3 covers 14 residues. CDR3 in amino acids: CSGLAGGPRDIQYF. The CDR3 DNA is TGCAGCGGACTAGCGGGAGGGCCAAGGGACATTCAGTACTTC.

This sequence joins TRBV19 and TRBJ2-1; D not certain. V was clipped by 5 bases and J by 5 bases, with 13 bases between them. Germline CDR1 LNHDA, CDR2 SQIVND (reference sequence). The CDR3 is 14 amino acids. CDR3 DNA: TGTGCCAGTAGTGTGATGACTTCAAACAATGAGCAGTTCTTC. It is translated as CASSVMTSNNEQFF.

The chain joins TRBV7-9 to TRBJ2-5, with TRBD2 identical over 13 bases. Germline CDR1 SEHNR, CDR2 FQNEAQ (reference sequence). The junction had 10 bases not matched to a gene; V was cut back by 5 bases and J by 4 bases. There are 17 residues in the CDR3. For the CDR3, the DNA is TGTGCCAGCAGCCCTATCTTAGGACTAGCGGGAGTAGAGACCCAGTACTTC. Its translation is CASSPILGLAGVETQYF.

This chain uses TRBV3-1 with TRBJ2-3, with 7 bases matching TRBD2. CDR3 length: 17 residues. Germline loops: CDR1 LGHDT, CDR2 YNNKEL (reference sequence). J lost 5 bases, V lost 0 bases, and 11 bases had no gene match. The CDR3 DNA follows: TGTGCCAGCAGCCAAGATGGGTGGGAGGGCCCAAGAGATACGCAGTATTTT. Residues: CASSQDGWEGPRDTQYF.

The chain joins TRBV12-5 to TRBJ1-5; no firm D call. The V end lost 3 bases, the J end lost 10 bases, and 1 base lay between the germline ends. This CDR3 region has 9 residues. The germline CDR1 and CDR2 sequences are LGHNT and FRNRAP. The CDR3 loop reads CASGFPQHF. The DNA of the CDR3 is TGTGCTAGTGGTTTCCCCCAGCATTTT. Full variable domain (missing parts from reference TRBV12-5 and TRBJ1-5): DARVTQTPRHKVTEMGQEVTMRCQPILGHNTVFWYRQTMMQGLELLAYFRNRAPLDDSGMPKDRFSAEMPDATLATLKIQPSEPRDSAVYFCASGFPQHFGDGTRLSIL.

This rearrangement joins TRBV30 to TRBJ1-5; D remains ambiguous. There are 14 residues in the CDR3. In germline, CDR1 is GTSNPN, CDR2 SVGIG (reference sequence). The V and J ends lost 3 bases and 1 base respectively, with 10 bases between them. CDR3 in DNA: TGTGCCTGGAGCGGCCCTCTCAGCAATCAGCCCCAGCATTTT. This encodes CAWSGPLSNQPQHF.

V usage is TRBV29-1 and J usage is TRBJ2-3; a weak D match, TRBD2 (6 bases). The germline V and J ends were trimmed by 6 bases and 2 bases, with 12 bases remaining between them. Germline assignment: CDR1 SQVTM and CDR2 ANQGSEA. The CDR3 has 13 amino acids. CDR3 sequence reads: CSVGRTNTDTQYF. DNA for the CDR3: TGCAGCGTCGGACGGACTAACACAGATACGCAGTATTTT.